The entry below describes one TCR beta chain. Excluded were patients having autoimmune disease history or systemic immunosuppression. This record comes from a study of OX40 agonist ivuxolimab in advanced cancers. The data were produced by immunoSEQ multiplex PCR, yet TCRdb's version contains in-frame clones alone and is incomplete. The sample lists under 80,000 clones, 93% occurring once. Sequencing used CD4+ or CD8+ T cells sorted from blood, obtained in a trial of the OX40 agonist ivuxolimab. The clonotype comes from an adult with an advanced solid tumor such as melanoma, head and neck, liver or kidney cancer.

Written as DNA, the CDR3 is TGTGCCACTCGGGACAGCTGGAACACCGGGGAGCTGTTTTTT. Translated: CATRDSWNTGELFF. The V call is TRBV6-5, the J call TRBJ2-2, with 7 bases fitting TRBD1. V lost 10 bases to trimming and J lost 1 base; unmatched junction nucleotides: 6. CDR3 length: 14 amino acids. Germline CDR1 MNHEY, CDR2 SVGAGI.